Below are 15 T cell receptor beta chains sequenced from a single sample in a study of blood T cell repertoires in COVID-19 (TCRdb year 2020). The library was made by the immunoSEQ multiplex PCR assay. What TCRdb holds here is the immuneACCESS table cut down to in-frame rearrangements. Part of the clones is not present; checked against another copy, under half of the missing clones reflect an unresolved V gene, and the others are unexplained. The sample contains 300,000 to 400,000 clones, 75% to 90% of them found a single time. Of the sample, roughly 7.2% is held by the ten largest clones. Material for sequencing was peripheral blood. These receptors all come from a woman aged 55-70 years with COVID-19, enrolled during active disease.

The chain joins TRBV11-1 to TRBJ1-1, with no clear D. Germline V gene data show CDR1 as SGHAT and CDR2 as FQDESV (reference sequence). CDR3 length equals 12 residues. V lost 7 bases to trimming and J lost 1 base, with 7 bases between them. CDR3 region: CASNEQNTEAFF. The CDR3 bases are TGTGCCAGCAACGAACAGAACACTGAAGCTTTCTTT.

The genes are TRBV27 and TRBJ1-2, with D hard to call. V lost 10 bases, J lost 10 bases, and 16 bases lay in between. There are 11 residues in the CDR3. The germline V gene has CDR1 MNHEY and CDR2 SMNVEV (reference sequence). The CDR3 nucleotides are TGTGCCACCTCGGGAGGGCGGGACTACACCTTC. Its protein product is CATSGGRDYTF.

The chain is built from TRBV28 and TRBJ1-1; D possibly corresponds to TRBD1 (5 bases). This CDR3 is 14 amino acids long. Trimming removed 10 bases at V and 1 base at J, with 16 bases between. Germline CDR1 and CDR2: MDHEN and SYDVKM. The CDR3 region is CATLFLGGNTEAFF. The CDR3 DNA reads TGTGCCACTCTCTTTCTGGGGGGGAACACTGAAGCTTTCTTT.

The V gene is TRBV5-1, the J gene TRBJ2-7, with D maybe TRBD2 (5 bases). Germline loops: CDR1 SGHRS, CDR2 YFSETQ. CDR3 length: 14 residues. Trimming shortened V by 3 bases and J by 4 bases, and 14 bases separated the two germline ends. The CDR3 DNA follows: TGCGCCAGCAGCTACCGCCATGAGGGTTACGAGCAGTACTTC. Amino acid sequence: CASSYRHEGYEQYF.

Comments on this clone: The sample carries other DNA sequences with the same CDR3. The chain is built from TRBV12-3 or TRBV12-4 and TRBJ1-1; maybe TRBD1 (5 bases). V lost 3 bases to trimming and J lost 5 bases, with 10 bases between them. The length of the CDR3 is 13 residues. The CDR3 DNA sequence: TGTGCCAGCAGTTTGGCTGGGGGGACTGAAGCTTTCTTT. This translates into CASSLAGGTEAFF.

The rearrangement joins TRBV9 to TRBJ2-7, with 7 bases identical to TRBD2. V was clipped by 2 bases and J by 5 bases; unmatched bases: 4. Per germline, CDR1 SGDLS and CDR2 YYNGEE. This CDR3 is built from 13 residues. In nucleotides, the CDR3 is TGTGCCAGCAGCGTGACTAGCTTTGACGAGCAGTACTTC. This sequence encodes CASSVTSFDEQYF.

This clone has more than one count but fewer than ten. The rearrangement uses TRBV11-3 and TRBJ2-7; D perhaps matches TRBD1 (7 bases). The V and J ends lost 4 bases and 0 bases respectively, with 16 bases between them. The CDR3 runs to 16 residues. CDR1 is SGHNT, CDR2 YENEEA, per germline. DNA of the CDR3: TGTGCCAGCAGCTGGGGGCGACAGGGACTCTCCTACGAGCAGTACTTC. This sequence encodes CASSWGRQGLSYEQYF.

The count of this clone is one. The chain uses TRBV19 and TRBJ2-1; 9 nucleotides align to TRBD1. The CDR3 contains 15 residues. V dropped 11 bases and J dropped 9; count of bases not matched to a gene: 17. Germline CDR1 is LNHDA and CDR2 is SQIVND (reference sequence). CDR3 residues: CACNPGTGFWVEQFF. Written as DNA, the CDR3 is TGTGCCTGTAACCCCGGGACAGGGTTTTGGGTTGAGCAGTTCTTC.

Concerning this clone: A much more abundant neighbour one base away suggests this may be a read error. Additional DNA sequences in this sample encode the identical CDR3. The rearrangement uses TRBV6-5 and TRBJ2-5; 11 bases agree with TRBD1. Germline V CDR1 and CDR2: MNHEY, SVGAGI. This CDR3 comprises 14 residues. The CDR3 DNA reads TGTGCCAGCAGACTGGACAGGGGGCCGGAGACTCAGTACTTC. It codes for CASRLDRGPETQYF.

V and J are TRBV6-1 and TRBJ1-6, with D possibly matching TRBD1 (6 bases). This CDR3 is 16 amino acids long. V was clipped by 1 base and J by 6 bases, with 13 bases between them. Germline values: CDR1 MNHNS, CDR2 SASEGT. The CDR3 reads CASSEVWQGSNSPLHF. The CDR3 nucleotides are TGTGCCAGCAGTGAAGTCTGGCAGGGGAGTAATTCACCCCTCCACTTT.

The chain combines TRBV7-2 with TRBJ2-3, with 9 bases identical to TRBD2. The CDR3 extends over 17 amino acids. The V and J ends lost 5 bases and 3 bases, in that order; junction bases with no gene match: 12. In germline, CDR1 is SGHTA, CDR2 FQGNSA. The CDR3 coding sequence is TGTGCCAGCAGCCTCGATCGAGCTAGCGGGGCAACAGATACGCAGTATTTT. Its protein is CASSLDRASGATDTQYF.

The chain combines TRBV7-8 with TRBJ1-1; TRBD1 is a possible D gene (6 bases). Germline assignment: CDR1 SGHVS and CDR2 FQNEAQ. The CDR3 runs to 17 residues. V was cut by 1 base and J by 4 bases, with 19 bases left in between. The CDR3 is CASSLGGWGQAATEAFF. In DNA, the CDR3 is TGTGCCAGCAGCTTAGGCGGTTGGGGGCAGGCGGCCACTGAAGCTTTCTTT.

The chain carries TRBV14 and TRBJ1-2; 8 bases agree with TRBD1. V was pared by 3 bases and J by 2 bases, with 5 bases of the junction left unmatched. Germline-derived CDR1 and CDR2 are SGHDN and FVKESK. There are 15 residues in the CDR3. The CDR3 loop is CASSHRAGGNYGYTF. CDR3 nucleotides: TGTGCCAGCAGCCATCGCGCAGGGGGCAACTATGGCTACACCTTC.

The chain couples TRBV4-1 to TRBJ1-4, with 9 bases lining up with TRBD1. The germline V gene has CDR1 MGHRA and CDR2 YSYEKL. J lost 7 bases, V lost 6 bases, and 9 bases had no gene match. The CDR3 extends over 15 amino acids. In nucleotides, the CDR3 is TGCGCCAGCAGACAACCGGGACAGGGTGGTGAAAAACTGTTTTTT. Translating it yields CASRQPGQGGEKLFF.

The V and J genes are TRBV2 and TRBJ1-5, with D possibly matching TRBD1 (5 bases). The germline V and J ends were trimmed by 6 bases and 6 bases, with 15 bases remaining between them. The germline CDR1 and CDR2 sequences are SNHLY and FYNNEI. This CDR3 region has 14 residues. The CDR3, as DNA: TGTGCCAGCAGGGGCGCGGGGCATAGTCAGCCCCAGCATTTT. Translated: CASRGAGHSQPQHF. Together with reference TRBV2 and TRBJ1-5, the CDR3 gives the full variable domain: EPEVTQTPSHQVTQMGQEVILRCVPISNHLYFYWYRQILGQKVEFLVSFYNNEISEKSEIFDDQFSVERPDGSNFTLKIRSTKLEDSAMYFCASRGAGHSQPQHFGDGTRLSIL.